These 15 T cell receptor beta chains originate from one sample sequenced in a study of cytomegalovirus exposure and HLA in healthy donors. Amplification used 60 Vbeta primers and 13 Jbeta primers. The protocol was immunoSEQ multiplex PCR, while the TCRdb copy is restricted to in-frame clones and leaves out a portion. In the table there are about 130,000 clones, roughly two thirds of which are singletons. Source material: PBMCs. The receptors derive from a young man in good health and CMV-seropositive.

This clone was seen a handful of times. This chain connects TRBV10-3 to TRBJ2-1; TRBD2 matches at 8 bases. V trimming: 1 base; J trimming: 4 bases; junction bases outside the gene matches: 9. The germline gives CDR1 ENHRY, CDR2 SYGVKD. The CDR3 totals 17 residues. The CDR3: CAISEYGRAVPYNEQFF. The CDR3 DNA is TGTGCCATCAGTGAGTACGGGAGGGCGGTGCCTTACAATGAGCAGTTCTTC.

In this sample, this clone turned up a few times. This chain connects TRBV5-4 to TRBJ2-7; 12 nucleotides align to TRBD2. Germline CDR1 and CDR2: SGHNT and YYREEE (reference sequence). The CDR3 spans 16 residues. V trimming: 3 bases; J trimming: 2 bases; junction bases outside the gene matches: 6. The chain's CDR3 is CASSSTSGRSPYEQYF. As DNA, the CDR3 is TGTGCCAGCAGCTCTACTAGCGGGAGGTCCCCCTACGAGCAGTACTTC.

The V call is TRBV10-1, the J call TRBJ1-1, with 11 positions matching TRBD1. Germline loops: CDR1 WNHNN, CDR2 SYGVQD (reference sequence). The CDR3 runs 14 residues. Germline trimming cut 6 bases from V and 4 bases from J; bases unmatched to any gene: 4. The CDR3 spells CASSVGTGGTEAFF. CDR3 sequence (DNA): TGCGCCAGCAGCGTAGGGACAGGGGGCACTGAAGCTTTCTTT.

This clone was observed a handful of times. The V gene is TRBV2, the J gene TRBJ1-2; possible D gene TRBD1, 5 bases. From germline, CDR1 is SNHLY and CDR2 FYNNEI. This CDR3 is 14 amino acids long. V was shortened by 1 base and J by 2 bases, with 8 bases between the two germline ends. In DNA, the CDR3 is TGTGCCAGCAGTGAAGAAGGGGTCAACTATGGCTACACCTTC. This codes for CASSEEGVNYGYTF.

Turning to this clone: This sample includes further DNA sequences coding for the same CDR3. The chain joins TRBV29-1 to TRBJ2-3; D unresolved. This CDR3 is built from 12 residues. Per the germline V gene, CDR1 is SQVTM and CDR2 is ANQGSEA. V shed 3 bases and J shed 0 bases, with 4 bases lying between them. Here the CDR3 reads CSVDRSTDTQYF. As DNA, the CDR3 is TGCAGCGTTGACAGGAGCACAGATACGCAGTATTTT.

The J gene is TRBJ2-7, the V gene TRBV10-2, with no clear D. The CDR3 is made up of 13 amino acids. V was shortened by 10 bases and J by 5 bases, with 18 bases between the two germline ends. Per germline, CDR1 WSHSY and CDR2 SAAADI. Here the CDR3 reads CATRRPGFHEQYF. For the CDR3, the DNA is TGCGCCACTCGTCGTCCCGGGTTCCACGAGCAGTACTTC.

This clone was seen a single time. The V and J genes are TRBV5-5 and TRBJ2-1; no clear D gene. The germline gives CDR1 SGHKS, CDR2 YYEKEE (reference sequence). The V and J ends lost 0 bases and 2 bases respectively, with 9 bases between them. The CDR3 runs to 15 residues. For the CDR3, the DNA is TGTGCCAGCAGCTTGGGGCGGAGTACCTACAATGAGCAGTTCTTC. Translation gives CASSLGRSTYNEQFF.

V usage is TRBV11-2 and J usage is TRBJ2-1; 11 bases fit TRBD2. CDR3 length equals 14 residues. Germline-derived CDR1 and CDR2 are SGHAT and FQNNGV. Trimming removed 7 bases from V and 4 bases from J; junction bases left unmatched: 3. CDR3 sequence: CASTLAGVYNEQFF. The CDR3 region has the DNA TGTGCCAGCACACTAGCGGGGGTATACAATGAGCAGTTCTTC.

This clone was counted once. This rearrangement joins TRBV5-4 to TRBJ2-3, with D maybe TRBD2 (5 bases). The CDR3 loop spans 16 amino acids. Germline V lookup: CDR1 SGHNT, CDR2 YYREEE (reference sequence). Trimming pared 4 bases from V and 2 bases from J, leaving 17 bases between. For the CDR3, the DNA is TGTGCCAGCAGCGATGGACTCTCCACGAACACAGATACGCAGTATTTT. This sequence encodes CASSDGLSTNTDTQYF. Based on the CDR3 plus reference TRBV5-4 and TRBJ2-3, the full variable domain is ETGVTQSPTHLIKTRGQQVTLRCSSQSGHNTVSWYQQALGQGPQFIFQYYREEENGRGNFPPRFSGLQFPNYSSELNVNALELDDSALYLCASSDGLSTNTDTQYFGPGTRLTVL.

This chain uses TRBV18 with TRBJ1-1, with 10 bases that match TRBD1. V shed 1 base and J 3 bases; nucleotides not matched to a gene: 5. The CDR3 has 16 amino acids. The V gene's germline CDR1 is KGHSH and CDR2 LQKENI. CDR3 sequence: CASSPLRTGGDTEAFF. In DNA form, the CDR3 reads TGTGCCAGCTCACCACTCCGGACAGGGGGGGACACTGAAGCTTTCTTT.

The CDR3: CASSPGAADSSYEQYF. CDR3 nucleotides: TGTGCCAGCAGCCCCGGGGCAGCGGACAGCTCCTACGAGCAGTACTTC. The chain employs TRBV4-2 and TRBJ2-7, with D possibly matching TRBD1 (6 bases). Germline CDR1 LGHNA, CDR2 YNFKEQ. This CDR3 is built from 16 residues. V lost 4 bases, J lost 0 bases, and 16 bases lay in between.

This chain links TRBV7-2 with TRBJ2-5; possible D gene TRBD2, 7 bases. Germline V gene sequence: CDR1 SGHTA, CDR2 FQGNSA. V was shortened by 5 bases and J by 4 bases, with 14 bases between the two germline ends. This CDR3 is 14 amino acids long. The CDR3 DNA sequence: TGTGCCAGCAGCCTTCCGGGGGGCGCAGAGACCCAGTACTTC. This encodes CASSLPGGAETQYF.

The rearrangement joins TRBV19 to TRBJ1-5, with D hard to call. V was shortened by 5 bases and J by 5 bases, with 10 bases between the two germline ends. CDR3 size: 13 residues. Germline CDR1 is LNHDA and CDR2 is SQIVND (reference sequence). The CDR3 spells CASSVRRDQPQHF. DNA of the CDR3: TGTGCCAGTAGTGTCCGGCGGGATCAGCCCCAGCATTTT. The full variable domain, its missing parts supplied by reference TRBV19 and TRBJ1-5, is DGGITQSPKYLFRKEGQNVTLSCEQNLNHDAMYWYRQDPGQGLRLIYYSQIVNDFQKGDIAEGYSVSREKKESFPLTVTSAQKNPTAFYLCASSVRRDQPQHFGDGTRLSIL.

J is TRBJ2-3 and V is TRBV5-1; 7 nucleotides match TRBD1. The CDR3 consists of 15 residues. With 4 bases clipped from V and 2 bases from J, the junction kept 7 bases outside the gene matches. The germline gives CDR1 SGHRS, CDR2 YFSETQ. CDR3 in DNA: TGCGCCAGCAGCCCCCGGGACAGTTACACAGATACGCAGTATTTT. Residues: CASSPRDSYTDTQYF.

This clone appeared a single time. This chain connects TRBV28 to TRBJ2-7; 12 bases agree with TRBD2. CDR1 and CDR2 from the germline V gene are MDHEN and SYDVKM. The J segment lost 0 bases and the V segment lost 6 bases, leaving 6 bases of the junction unmatched. CDR3 length: 16 residues. Here the CDR3 DNA reads TGTGCCAGCAGCTGGACTAGCGGGACAATCTCCTACGAGCAGTACTTC. Amino acids: CASSWTSGTISYEQYF. Looking up the rest from reference TRBV28 and TRBJ2-7 gives the full variable domain: DVKVTQSSRYLVKRTGEKVFLECVQDMDHENMFWYRQDPGLGLRLIYFSYDVKMKEKGDIPEGYSVSREKKERFSLILESASTNQTSMYLCASSWTSGTISYEQYFGPGTRLTVT.